This T cell receptor beta chain is from a study of cytomegalovirus exposure and HLA in healthy donors. Study-wide findings and caveats: Another analysis was done later, and it associated roughly 15,000 TCR beta sequences with HLA alleles at 0.05 false discovery rate. Researchers counted around 150 TCR beta chains as cytomegalovirus-associated. An analysis that came later showed most CMV-associated TCR beta chains appearing HLA-restricted. Later examination showed HLA-associated TCR beta chains had greater clonal expansion than equally common others.

It was with 60 Vbeta and 13 Jbeta primers that the PCR ran. This table comes from immunoSEQ multiplex PCR, and its TCRdb copy is limited to in-frame clones, with some not included. The data contain around 100,000 clones, about 9.5% of them singletons. With respect to this clone: Its antigen is undetermined.

Trimming removed 8 bases from V and 5 bases from J; junction bases left unmatched: 7. CDR3 length: 14 amino acids. Per the germline V gene, CDR1 is SGHTA and CDR2 is FQGTGA. The source is a man aged 40-55 years in good health and CMV-seropositive. Sequenced sample: PBMCs. This sequence joins TRBV7-3 and TRBJ2-2, with 8 bases aligning to TRBD1. The CDR3 spells CASSRTGITGELFF. The CDR3 bases are TGTGCCAGCTCCCGGACAGGGATTACCGGGGAGCTGTTTTTT.